This T cell receptor beta chain appears in the sequencing data of a study of monozygotic twins with inflammatory bowel disease. Germline CDR1 is MNHEY and CDR2 is SMNVEV (reference sequence). The CDR3 consists of 16 residues. TCRdb re-called the 5' RACE reads; every CDR3 protein appears as one record, without DNA. This sample's table has about 420,000 distinct CDR3 sequences. What was sequenced was blood. This chain uses TRBV27 with TRBJ2-2. The receptor was isolated from a human donor with ulcerative colitis or Crohn's disease, or a healthy co-twin of an affected twin (not recorded which). The CDR3 reads CASRTVIRGNTGELFF.